This TCR beta chain was observed in a study of shared clonotypes between healthy human individuals. Each replicate PCR on the sorted subsets used about 0.2 ug DNA (around 31,000 T cell genomes). Original methodology: ImmunoSEQ output lacked quality scores and full-length reads, limiting matched filtering. TCRdb's copy holds only in-frame clones and misses some; the assay was immunoSEQ multiplex PCR. V and J calls and clone size are as listed in that table; D and trimming were resolved from the DNA. The sample lists more than 2 million clones, less than 95% occurring once. CDR3 length: 14 residues. CDR1 is SGHNT and CDR2 is YYREEE in the germline V gene (reference sequence). V was pared by 1 base and J by 5 bases, with 13 bases between. CD45RO-negative CD8 cells positively selected for CCR7 made up the naive population, which excluded terminally differentiated effector memory CD45RA+ cells. Study donors comprised healthy, HIV-negative adults devoid of recent acute infection or vaccination.

Sequencing was done on a sample of naive CD8+ T cells sorted from blood. This TCR was sampled from a man between 18 and 29 years old in good health. The chain is built from TRBV5-4 and TRBJ2-7; D might be TRBD1 (5 bases). The CDR3, as DNA: TGTGCCAGCAGCTTGTATAGTGGGGCGAACGAGCAGTACTTC. Translation gives CASSLYSGANEQYF.